These T cell receptor beta chains were read from a single sample in a study of T cell responses to AZD1222 COVID-19 vaccine. TCRdb keeps only in-frame clones here, not all; method: immunoSEQ multiplex PCR. The sample has roughly 150,000 clones, roughly 89% seen once. Source: peripheral blood, taken on day 0 of AZD1222 vaccination. The origin of the receptors is an adult in good health. CDR3s include the opening cysteine and the closing phenylalanine or tryptophan. A D gene is named only where the DNA matches it firmly. Expanded clones are given a class, and other clones once, few, many or no size at all.

V gene,J gene,CDR3 length,D gene,clone size,CDR3 protein,CDR3 DNA
TRBV6-1,TRBJ2-7,14,TRBD1,-,CASSEGQGAHEQYF,TGTGCCAGCAGTGAGGGGCAGGGGGCTCACGAGCAGTACTTC
TRBV9,TRBJ2-5,12,-,-,CASSGYQETQYF,TGTGCCAGCAGCGGATACCAAGAGACCCAGTACTTC
TRBV24-1,TRBJ1-1,14,-,-,CATRNSGTDTEAFF,TGTGCCACCAGGAATTCCGGGACGGACACTGAAGCTTTCTTT
TRBV9,TRBJ1-2,14,-,-,CASSGRTSFYGYTF,TGTGCCAGCAGTGGGAGGACCTCATTCTATGGCTACACCTTC
TRBV6-5,TRBJ1-1,15,-,-,CASSYVDGEGTEAFF,TGTGCCAGCAGTTACGTCGACGGGGAGGGCACTGAAGCTTTCTTT
TRBV6-5,TRBJ1-1,13,-,-,CASSYSGSSEAFF,TGTGCCAGCAGTTACTCGGGGTCTTCAGAAGCTTTCTTT
TRBV5-4,TRBJ1-2,14,-,-,CASSLGRVSYGYTF,TGTGCCAGCAGCTTGGGCCGGGTCTCATATGGCTACACCTTC
TRBV28,TRBJ2-3,15,-,-,CASPPAGLLLDTQYF,TGTGCCAGTCCACCGGCAGGACTACTCCTAGATACGCAGTATTTT
TRBV18,TRBJ2-1,16,-,few,CASSPRSPDGGSEQFF,TGTGCCAGCTCACCGCGCTCCCCCGACGGAGGGAGTGAGCAGTTCTTC
TRBV6-5,TRBJ2-7,15,TRBD1,-,CASSYSRDSSYEQYF,TGTGCCAGCAGTTACTCCAGGGACAGCTCCTACGAGCAGTACTTC
TRBV7-9,TRBJ1-3,16,-,-,CASSLALRGRGNTIYF,TGTGCCAGCAGCTTAGCCCTGAGGGGCCGTGGAAACACCATATATTTT
TRBV29-1,TRBJ1-2,13,-,-,CSVERGSNYGYTF,TGCAGCGTTGAAAGGGGTTCTAACTATGGCTACACCTTC
TRBV9,TRBJ1-1,12,-,-,CASGRGNTEAFF,TGTGCCAGCGGTCGGGGAAACACTGAAGCTTTCTTT
TRBV5-4,TRBJ2-1,13,-,-,CASSFLMNNEQFF,TGTGCCAGCAGCTTCTTGATGAACAATGAGCAGTTCTTC
TRBV2,TRBJ1-2,12,-,-,CASKRQEYGYTF,TGTGCCAGCAAAAGACAGGAGTATGGCTACACCTTC
TRBV6-5,TRBJ2-7,15,TRBD1,-,CASRAIRGLIYEQYF,TGTGCCAGCAGAGCAATCAGGGGGCTCATCTACGAGCAGTACTTC
TRBV12-3/TRBV12-4,TRBJ1-1,13,-,-,CASSLRVRTEAFF,TGTGCCAGCAGTTTAAGGGTTAGAACTGAAGCTTTCTTT
TRBV6-5,TRBJ1-2,13,TRBD1,-,CASSNGKQGADTF,TGTGCCAGCAGTAACGGAAAACAGGGGGCAGACACCTTC
TRBV4-2,TRBJ2-5,16,-,-,CASSQDVPGVGETQYF,TGTGCCAGCAGCCAAGATGTGCCGGGGGTTGGAGAGACCCAGTACTTC
TRBV11-2,TRBJ2-1,17,-,-,CASSLLGTPSSYNEQFF,TGTGCCAGCAGCTTACTCGGGACACCGAGCTCCTACAATGAGCAGTTCTTC
TRBV9,TRBJ1-4,15,TRBD1,-,CASSVGGTGREKLFF,TGTGCCAGCAGCGTAGGTGGGACAGGGAGAGAAAAACTGTTTTTT
TRBV9,TRBJ1-1,13,-,-,CASSVVPGREAFF,TGTGCCAGCAGCGTAGTCCCAGGGCGTGAAGCTTTCTTT
TRBV29-1,TRBJ1-5,13,-,once,CSVGEGGNQPQHF,TGCAGCGTTGGTGAGGGGGGCAATCAGCCCCAGCATTTT
TRBV24-1,TRBJ2-1,14,TRBD1,-,CATSEGQGMNEQFF,TGTGCCACCAGTGAGGGACAGGGGATGAATGAGCAGTTCTTC
TRBV9,TRBJ1-6,13,-,once,CASSVEINSPLHF,TGTGCCAGCAGCGTAGAGATCAATTCCCCCCTCCACTTT
TRBV4-3,TRBJ2-5,16,-,once,CASSQDISGAKETQYF,TGCGCCAGCAGCCAAGATATAAGCGGTGCCAAAGAGACCCAGTACTTC
TRBV6-2/TRBV6-3,TRBJ2-3,12,-,-,CASSLPGDTQYF,TGTGCCAGCAGCCTCCCCGGGGATACGCAGTATTTT
TRBV27,TRBJ1-4,17,-,-,CASSLISPGRAIEKLFF,TGTGCCAGCAGTTTAATTTCCCCAGGACGGGCTATTGAAAAACTGTTTTTT
TRBV9,TRBJ1-1,15,TRBD1,-,CASSVAGTVRTEAFF,TGTGCCAGCAGCGTAGCCGGGACAGTTCGCACTGAAGCTTTCTTT
TRBV30,TRBJ1-1,15,TRBD1,-,CAWRGSGQGDMKAFF,TGTGCCTGGAGGGGGTCGGGACAGGGGGACATGAAAGCTTTCTTT
TRBV5-4,TRBJ1-1,16,-,-,CASSLFGVPGGTEAFF,TGTGCCAGCAGCTTATTCGGTGTCCCGGGGGGCACTGAAGCTTTCTTT